The following is a TCR beta chain sequence with its context. Germline-derived CDR1 and CDR2 are ENHRY and SYGVKD. V lost 3 bases and J 1 base, leaving 10 bases between the germline ends. CDR3 length: 15 amino acids. The data were obtained in a study of blood T cells in healthy people across ages. A second PCR, run for roughly 7 to 11 cycles, used a sample-barcoded 5' primer plus a J-beta primer mix. TCRdb re-called the 5' RACE reads through MiXCR, storing one row per CDR3 protein. The profile shows about 1 million distinct CDR3 sequences, 35% to 50% of them singletons. What was sequenced was blood. The chain uses TRBV10-3 and TRBJ2-1; D not resolved. The TCR comes from a woman in her sixties or seventies in good health. CDR3 sequence (DNA): TGTGCCATCAGTGATTCCCCGACATCCTACAATGAGCAGTTCTTC. Amino acid sequence: CAISDSPTSYNEQFF.